One and the same sample provided the 31 T cell receptor beta chains below, sequenced in a study of T cells in Graves' hyperthyroidism and ophthalmopathy. There were TCR beta CDR3 regions amplified from RNA transcripts. The TCR CDR3 was amplified in a first-round RT-PCR using the HTBI primer set. TCRdb used MiXCR to reprocess the multiplex PCR reads, holding one entry per CDR3 protein. The table lists approximately 560,000 distinct CDR3 sequences, under 60% of them singletons. Sequences were obtained from peripheral blood or thyroid tissue (not recorded which). These receptors were taken from a woman aged 18-35 years with Graves' hyperthyroidism.

This clonotype was counted only a few times. The chain joins TRBV19 to TRBJ1-4; D gene uncertain. Germline values: CDR1 LNHDA, CDR2 SQIVND (reference sequence). The CDR3 consists of 16 residues. V gave up 5 bases and J gave up 3 bases, with 16 bases separating them. In DNA form, the CDR3 reads TGTGCCAGTAGTGGCCAATGGAGGCGATCTAATGAAAAACTGTTTTTT. This gives the protein CASSGQWRRSNEKLFF.

This clonotype was detected only once. V usage is TRBV7-9 and J usage is TRBJ2-7; D perhaps matches TRBD1 (6 bases). CDR1 is SEHNR, CDR2 FQNEAQ, per germline (reference sequence). The CDR3 has 12 residues. Trimming took 5 bases from V and 7 from J, leaving 12 bases between them. The CDR3 DNA reads as TGTGCCAGCAGCCAGGGGTTTGCGGAGCAGTACTTC. It translates to CASSQGFAEQYF.

The chain links TRBV7-3 to TRBJ2-7; 9 nucleotides match TRBD2. Germline V gene lookup returns CDR1 SGHTA and CDR2 FQGTGA. V lost 1 base to trimming and J lost 4 bases; unmatched junction nucleotides: 8. CDR3 length equals 16 residues. The CDR3 region has the DNA TGTGCCAGCAGCTTAAACCCGGGACTAGCTTCGTACGAGCAGTACTTC. Protein: CASSLNPGLASYEQYF.

Concerning this clonotype: A much larger clone differs from this one at a single base, so this may be a read error. The V and J genes are TRBV7-9 and TRBJ2-2; D possibly corresponds to TRBD2 (5 bases). Germline V gives CDR1 SEHNR, CDR2 FQNEAQ (reference sequence). CDR3 length: 12 amino acids. The CDR3 nucleotides are TGTGCCAGCAGCTTACAGGACGGGGAGCCGTTTTTT. Protein product: CASSLQDGEPFF.

V gene TRBV19 combines with J gene TRBJ1-1; D is unresolved. V was cut by 5 bases and J by 5 bases, with 9 bases left in between. The CDR3 extends over 12 amino acids. Germline V CDR1 and CDR2: LNHDA, SQIVND (reference sequence). The CDR3 DNA reads as TGTGCCAGTAGTCGATCCAAAACTGAAGCTTTCTTT. Its translation is CASSRSKTEAFF.

In the case of this clonotype: A read error may explain this, as a much larger clone is one base away. The chain has TRBV25-1 and TRBJ1-2; D may be TRBD1 (5 bases). The germline V gene has CDR1 MGHDK and CDR2 SYGVNS. The CDR3 has 13 residues. The CDR3 sequence: CTSRPGRERGYTF. The CDR3 region has the DNA TGTACCAGCAGGCCGGGACGAGAGAGAGGCTACACCTTC.

In its sample, this clonotype was seen many times. Here the CDR3 reads CASSQWDRNSPLHF. The CDR3 DNA sequence: TGTGCCAGCAGTCAATGGGACAGAAATTCACCCCTCCACTTT. The genes are TRBV7-6 and TRBJ1-6; 7 bases fit TRBD1. This CDR3 spans 14 amino acids. Trimming at V came to 6 bases and at J to 7 bases, leaving 6 bases not matched to a gene. Germline CDR1 and CDR2: SGHVS and FNYEAQ.

A few counts support this clonotype. The gene calls are TRBV10-3 and TRBJ2-5; 12 bases line up with TRBD2. Germline V CDR1 and CDR2: ENHRY, SYGVKD. Losses at the gene ends were 0 bases for V and 6 bases for J; bases not matched to a gene: 8. The CDR3 spans 17 residues. The CDR3 DNA reads TGTGCCATCAGTGAGTCCGGACTAGCGGGAATCGGACAGACCCAGTACTTC. Translation: CAISESGLAGIGQTQYF.

The chain uses TRBV6-5 and TRBJ1-2; the D gene is possibly TRBD1 (6 bases). With 5 bases removed from V and 4 bases from J, the gap between germline ends came to 17 bases. This CDR3 spans 15 amino acids. Germline V gives CDR1 MNHEY, CDR2 SVGAGI. This CDR3 is CASSPGQSPVYGYTF. The CDR3, as DNA: TGTGCCAGCAGTCCCGGACAGTCCCCCGTCTATGGCTACACCTTC.

This sequence joins TRBV14 and TRBJ2-2; D is unclear. V was pared by 4 bases and J by 8 bases, with 8 bases between. This CDR3 has 12 residues. Germline CDR1 SGHDN, CDR2 FVKESK. The chain's CDR3 is CASSRSWGELFF. The CDR3 nucleotides are TGTGCCAGCAGCCGGAGTTGGGGGGAGCTGTTTTTT.

This clonotype was seen a few times. V gene TRBV7-9 combines with J gene TRBJ1-1; the D gene is possibly TRBD1 (5 bases). This CDR3 has 15 amino acids. Germline V CDR1 and CDR2: SEHNR, FQNEAQ (reference sequence). V lost 3 bases and J lost 5, with 16 bases in between. For the CDR3, the DNA is TGTGCCAGCAGCTTGGTGGGACTGATGGGGACTGAAGCTTTCTTT. This sequence encodes CASSLVGLMGTEAFF. Together with reference TRBV7-9 and TRBJ1-1, the CDR3 gives the full variable domain: DTGVSQNPRHKITKRGQNVTFRCDPISEHNRLYWYRQTLGQGPEFLTYFQNEAQLEKSRLLSDRFSAERPKGSFSTLEIQRTEQGDSAMYLCASSLVGLMGTEAFFGQGTRLTVV.

This clonotype has ten or more counts. V is TRBV7-9 and J is TRBJ1-1, with D hard to call. Per the germline V gene, CDR1 is SEHNR and CDR2 is FQNEAQ (reference sequence). This CDR3 has 13 residues. V lost 6 bases and J lost 7, with 15 bases in between. The CDR3: CASRARGPIEAFF. The CDR3, as DNA: TGTGCCAGCAGAGCTCGAGGGCCGATTGAAGCTTTCTTT.

This clonotype appeared many times. This chain links TRBV29-1 with TRBJ1-2, with a possible D match to TRBD1 (5 bases). The germline V gene encodes CDR1 SQVTM and CDR2 ANQGSEA. The CDR3 consists of 11 residues. The V gene lost 4 bases and the J gene lost 6 bases, with 9 bases spanning the gap. In DNA, the CDR3 is TGCAGCGTTGTTTGGGGGGATGGCTACACCTTC. Translated, it gives CSVVWGDGYTF.

The chain employs TRBV25-1 and TRBJ1-2, with a possible D match to TRBD1 (6 bases). This CDR3 comprises 14 residues. The ends were cut back, 5 bases at V and 6 bases at J, with 16 bases in the middle. The germline CDR1 and CDR2 sequences are MGHDK and SYGVNS. CDR3 region: CASSLSGRGNGYTF. The CDR3 nucleotides are TGTGCCAGCAGTTTATCCGGCAGGGGAAATGGCTACACCTTC.

This clonotype was observed once. The chain carries TRBV2 and TRBJ1-4, with 9 bases aligning to TRBD1. The CDR3 contains 15 residues. Germline V gives CDR1 SNHLY, CDR2 FYNNEI. The V segment lost 4 bases and the J segment 8 bases; nucleotides outside the gene matches: 8. CDR3 nucleotides: TGTGCCAGCAGTGGACGGGGACAGGGAGACGAAAAACTGTTTTTT. Translated, it gives CASSGRGQGDEKLFF.

The chain carries TRBV7-9 and TRBJ2-7; D is unresolved. Germline CDR1 is SEHNR and CDR2 is FQNEAQ (reference sequence). V was clipped by 6 bases and J by 1 base, with 25 bases between them. This CDR3 is 18 amino acids long. In nucleotides, the CDR3 is TGTGCCAGCAGTGCCCTACCCGCGCCCAGGAGCCTTTCCTACGAGCAGTACTTC. Protein product: CASSALPAPRSLSYEQYF.

The genes are TRBV6-5 and TRBJ1-5, with TRBD1 matching 7 bases. The V gene end was trimmed by 4 bases and the J gene end by 4 bases; junction bases not matched to a gene: 4. Germline CDR1 reads MNHEY; CDR2 reads SVGAGI. This CDR3 has 14 residues. The CDR3 loop reads CASSSGTVNQPQHF. CDR3 sequence (DNA): TGTGCCAGCAGTTCCGGGACAGTAAATCAGCCCCAGCATTTT.

This clonotype showed up many times. The chain employs TRBV7-8 and TRBJ2-7; D is perhaps TRBD1 or TRBD2 (5 bases each). Trimming took off 5 bases at V and 2 bases at J, with 16 bases between the two ends. Germline V gene sequence: CDR1 SGHVS, CDR2 FQNEAQ. The CDR3 length is 15 residues. CDR3 sequence (DNA): TGTGCCAGCAGCCCCTTTCCGGGGACGGCCTACGAGCAGTACTTC. As protein: CASSPFPGTAYEQYF.

V usage is TRBV25-1 and J usage is TRBJ1-2; maybe TRBD1 (5 bases). Germline V gene lookup returns CDR1 MGHDK and CDR2 SYGVNS. Trimming cost V 0 bases and J 7 bases, with 9 bases left between them. The CDR3 totals 13 residues. The CDR3 coding sequence is TGTGCCAGCAGTGAATATAGGGGAGTTGGCTACACCTTC. This sequence encodes CASSEYRGVGYTF.

V and J are TRBV6-5 and TRBJ1-2, with D uncertain. The V gene's germline CDR1 is MNHEY and CDR2 SVGAGI. V lost 7 bases and J lost 8, with 8 bases in between. The CDR3 is 10 residues long. The CDR3 DNA sequence: TGTGCCAGCAAGGGCCGGGGCTACACCTTC. Translated, it gives CASKGRGYTF.

A note on this clonotype: One end of the junction does not line up with germline, which may come from a read error. V and J are TRBV7-3 and TRBJ1-3; D gene ambiguous. CDR1 and CDR2 (germline): SGHTA, FQGTGA. This CDR3 contains 15 residues. CDR3 in DNA: TGTGCCAGCATCGAATGGGCTAGCATGAGCTACACCACATATTTT. It codes for CASIEWASMSYTTYF.

In the case of this clonotype: A junction end diverges from the germline sequence, so it may reflect a read error. In DNA form, the CDR3 reads TGTGCTAGCAGTAACGGACTAGCGAAAGAGACCCAGTACTTC. Amino acid sequence: CASSNGLAKETQYF. This rearrangement joins TRBV7-6 to TRBJ2-5, with 9 bases that match TRBD2. The germline V gene encodes CDR1 SGHVS and CDR2 FNYEAQ. The CDR3 has 14 amino acids.

As regards this clonotype: At one end, the junction sequence differs from germline, possibly due to a read error. The chain is built from TRBV24-1 and TRBJ1-5; no reliable D call. This CDR3 contains 13 residues. Germline V gene lookup returns CDR1 KGHDR and CDR2 SFDVKD. The CDR3 protein is CASSLSGVQPQHF. The CDR3 DNA reads TGTGCCAGCAGTTTATCGGGAGTTCAGCCCCAGCATTTT.

Comments on this clonotype: A read error may account for a junction end that differs from germline. The gene calls are TRBV10-3 and TRBJ1-4; D gene ambiguous. Germline-derived CDR1 and CDR2 are ENHRY and SYGVKD. The CDR3 loop spans 15 amino acids. The CDR3 bases are TGTGCCAGCAGTGAGCCGGGTTTCGGAAATGAAAAACTGTTTTTT. Its translation: CASSEPGFGNEKLFF.

The gene calls are TRBV25-1 and TRBJ2-3; 10 bases line up with TRBD2. CDR3 size: 12 residues. V trimming: 9 bases; J trimming: 4 bases; junction bases outside the gene matches: 1. Germline lookup yields CDR1 MGHDK and CDR2 SYGVNS. This CDR3 is CASGLAADTQYF. The CDR3 bases are TGTGCCAGTGGACTAGCGGCAGATACGCAGTATTTT. The full variable domain, completed using reference TRBV25-1 and TRBJ2-3, is EADIYQTPRYLVIGTGKKITLECSQTMGHDKMYWYQQDPGMELHLIHYSYGVNSTEKGDLSSESTVSRIRTEHFPLTLESARPSHTSQYLCASGLAADTQYFGPGTRLTVL.

This clonotype appeared many times. The chain is built from TRBV24-1 and TRBJ2-2; possibly TRBD1 for D (6 bases). Germline-derived CDR1 and CDR2 are KGHDR and SFDVKD. The CDR3 has 17 amino acids. The V and J ends lost 0 bases and 6 bases respectively, with 16 bases between them. CDR3 bases: TGTGCCACCAGTGATTTGTTTGGGGGCGGCGAGGCCGGGGAGCTGTTTTTT. Its protein is CATSDLFGGGEAGELFF.

This clonotype has ten or more counts. The chain employs TRBV7-9 and TRBJ1-2, with 7 bases fitting TRBD1. The germline V gene has CDR1 SEHNR and CDR2 FQNEAQ (reference sequence). CDR3 length: 14 amino acids. The J segment lost 0 bases and the V segment lost 5 bases, leaving 3 bases of the junction unmatched. CDR3 amino acids: CASSGGTANYGYTF. The CDR3 nucleotides read TGTGCCAGCAGCGGCGGGACAGCTAACTATGGCTACACCTTC.

CDR3 in DNA: TGTGCCAGCAGCCAACCGGGACTAGTTGGTGAGCAGTACTTC. Amino acid sequence: CASSQPGLVGEQYF. The rearrangement links TRBV7-6 to TRBJ2-7; 8 bases map to TRBD2. The length of the CDR3 is 14 residues. V lost 5 bases to trimming and J lost 7 bases; unmatched junction nucleotides: 10. Germline lookup yields CDR1 SGHVS and CDR2 FNYEAQ.

This clonotype came up a few times. The rearrangement joins TRBV7-6 to TRBJ1-5; tentative D call: TRBD1 (5 bases). Trimming shortened V by 5 bases and J by 0 bases, and 11 bases separated the two germline ends. CDR1 and CDR2 (germline): SGHVS, FNYEAQ. CDR3 length: 15 residues. The CDR3 DNA is TGTGCCAGCAGCCGAGGGGATTATAGCAATCAGCCCCAGCATTTT. Its protein product is CASSRGDYSNQPQHF.

This clonotype came up many times. The J gene is TRBJ2-7, the V gene TRBV4-1, with D possibly matching TRBD2 (5 bases). The length of the CDR3 is 14 residues. Trimming shortened V by 0 bases and J by 6 bases, and 12 bases separated the two germline ends. The germline CDR1 and CDR2 sequences are MGHRA and YSYEKL. The CDR3 DNA sequence: TGCGCCAGCAGCCAAGAACCGGGGATGGGCGAGCAGTACTTC. Its translation is CASSQEPGMGEQYF.

The J gene is TRBJ1-5, the V gene TRBV15; D remains unclear. The CDR3 consists of 14 residues. The V end lost 3 bases, the J end lost 11 bases, and 17 bases lay between the germline ends. In germline, CDR1 is LNHNV, CDR2 YYDKDF (reference sequence). CDR3 sequence reads: CATSSSEVVATQHF. CDR3 nucleotides: TGTGCCACCAGCAGCAGTGAGGTGGTGGCGACCCAGCATTTT.